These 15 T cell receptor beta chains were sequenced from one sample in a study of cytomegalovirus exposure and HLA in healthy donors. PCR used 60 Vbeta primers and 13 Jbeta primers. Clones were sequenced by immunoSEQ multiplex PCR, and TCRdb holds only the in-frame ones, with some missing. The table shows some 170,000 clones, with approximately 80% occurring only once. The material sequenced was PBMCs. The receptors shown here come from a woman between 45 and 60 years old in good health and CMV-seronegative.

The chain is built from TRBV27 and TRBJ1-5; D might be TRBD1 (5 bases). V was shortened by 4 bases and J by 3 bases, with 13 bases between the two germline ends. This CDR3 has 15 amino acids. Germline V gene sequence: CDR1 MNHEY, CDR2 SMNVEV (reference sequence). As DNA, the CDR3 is TGTGCCAGCAGTTCCCGGGACTCCCCCAATCAGCCCCAGCATTTT. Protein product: CASSSRDSPNQPQHF.

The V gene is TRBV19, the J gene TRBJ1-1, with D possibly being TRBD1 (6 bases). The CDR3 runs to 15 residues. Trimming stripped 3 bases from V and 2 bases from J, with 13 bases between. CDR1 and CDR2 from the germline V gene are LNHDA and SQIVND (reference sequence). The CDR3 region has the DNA TGTGCCAGTAGTATGGTTGGACAGAGTAACACTGAAGCTTTCTTT. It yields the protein CASSMVGQSNTEAFF.

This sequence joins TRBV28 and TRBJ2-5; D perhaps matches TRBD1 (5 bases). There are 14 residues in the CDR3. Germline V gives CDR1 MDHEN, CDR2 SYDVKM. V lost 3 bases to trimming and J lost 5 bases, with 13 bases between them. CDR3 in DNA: TGTGCCAGCAGTTTTTGGCAGGGTCCGGAGACCCAGTACTTC. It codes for CASSFWQGPETQYF.

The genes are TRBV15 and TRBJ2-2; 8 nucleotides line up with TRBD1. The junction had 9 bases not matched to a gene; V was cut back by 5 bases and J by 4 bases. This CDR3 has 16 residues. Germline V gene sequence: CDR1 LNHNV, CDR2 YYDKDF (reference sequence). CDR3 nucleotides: TGTGCCACCAGCGGACCAACAGGGGGAACCACCGGGGAGCTGTTTTTT. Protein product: CATSGPTGGTTGELFF.

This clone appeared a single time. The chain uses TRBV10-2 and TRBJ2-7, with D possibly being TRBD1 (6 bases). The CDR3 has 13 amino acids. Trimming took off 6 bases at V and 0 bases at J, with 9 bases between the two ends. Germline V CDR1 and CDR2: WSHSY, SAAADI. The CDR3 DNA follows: TGCGCCAGCAGCAGACAGGTCTCCTACGAGCAGTACTTC. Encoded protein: CASSRQVSYEQYF.

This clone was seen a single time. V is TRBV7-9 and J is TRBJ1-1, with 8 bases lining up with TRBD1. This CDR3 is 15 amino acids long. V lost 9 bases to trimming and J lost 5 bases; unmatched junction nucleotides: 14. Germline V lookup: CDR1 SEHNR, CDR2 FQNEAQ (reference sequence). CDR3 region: CARNQFRGRGTEAFF. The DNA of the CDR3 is TGTGCCAGGAATCAGTTCAGGGGGCGCGGGACTGAAGCTTTCTTT.

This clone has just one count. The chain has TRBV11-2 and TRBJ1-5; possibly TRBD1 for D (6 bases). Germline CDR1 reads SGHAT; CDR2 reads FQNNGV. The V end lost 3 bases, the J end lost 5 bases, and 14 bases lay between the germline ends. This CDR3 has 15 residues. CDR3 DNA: TGTGCCAGCAGCTTGTTGACAGGCCCGGATCAGCCCCAGCATTTT. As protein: CASSLLTGPDQPQHF.

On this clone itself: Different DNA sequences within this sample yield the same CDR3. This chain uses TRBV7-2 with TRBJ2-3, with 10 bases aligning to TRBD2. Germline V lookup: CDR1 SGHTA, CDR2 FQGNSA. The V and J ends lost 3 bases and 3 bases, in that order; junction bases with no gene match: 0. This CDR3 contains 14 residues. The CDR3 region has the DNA TGTGCCAGCAGCTTTAGCGGGGGGACAGATACGCAGTATTTT. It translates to CASSFSGGTDTQYF.

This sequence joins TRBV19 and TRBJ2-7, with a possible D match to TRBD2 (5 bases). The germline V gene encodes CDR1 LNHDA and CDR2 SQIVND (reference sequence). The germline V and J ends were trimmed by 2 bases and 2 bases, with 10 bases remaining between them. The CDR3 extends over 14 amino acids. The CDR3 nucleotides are TGTGCCAGTAGTATAAGCGGTTCCCCCTACGAGCAGTACTTC. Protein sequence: CASSISGSPYEQYF.

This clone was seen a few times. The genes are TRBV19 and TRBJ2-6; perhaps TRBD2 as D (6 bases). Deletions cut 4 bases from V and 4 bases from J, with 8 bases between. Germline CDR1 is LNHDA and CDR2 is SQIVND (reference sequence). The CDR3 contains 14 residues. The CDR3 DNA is TGTGCCAGTAGTAGTAGCGGAGGGGCCAACGTCCTGACTTTC. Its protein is CASSSSGGANVLTF.

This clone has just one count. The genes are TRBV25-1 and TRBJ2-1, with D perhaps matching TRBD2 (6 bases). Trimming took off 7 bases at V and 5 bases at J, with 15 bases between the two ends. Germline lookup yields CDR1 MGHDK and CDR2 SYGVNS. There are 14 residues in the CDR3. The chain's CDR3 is CASKARTTNNEQFF. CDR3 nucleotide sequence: TGTGCCAGCAAAGCTCGGACTACCAACAATGAGCAGTTCTTC.

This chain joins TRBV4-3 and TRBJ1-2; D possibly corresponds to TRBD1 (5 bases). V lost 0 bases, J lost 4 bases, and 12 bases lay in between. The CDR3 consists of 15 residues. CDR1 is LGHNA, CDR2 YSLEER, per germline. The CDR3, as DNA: TGCGCCAGCAGCCAAGATCGGGTCAGGGCCTATGGCTACACCTTC. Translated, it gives CASSQDRVRAYGYTF.

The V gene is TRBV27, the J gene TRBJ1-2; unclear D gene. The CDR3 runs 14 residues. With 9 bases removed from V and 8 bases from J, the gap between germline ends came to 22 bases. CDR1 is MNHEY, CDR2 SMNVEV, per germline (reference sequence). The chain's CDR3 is CARPGENSGGGYTF. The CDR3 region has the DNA TGTGCCAGGCCTGGGGAAAACAGTGGCGGGGGCTACACCTTC.

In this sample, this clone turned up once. Here the CDR3 DNA reads TGTGCCAGCAGCTATGTAGCCGAAGCTTTCTTT. Amino acids: CASSYVAEAFF. J is TRBJ1-1 and V is TRBV7-2; D gene unclear. This CDR3 has 11 residues. Per germline, CDR1 SGHTA and CDR2 FQGNSA. V shed 4 bases and J shed 8 bases, with 8 bases lying between them.

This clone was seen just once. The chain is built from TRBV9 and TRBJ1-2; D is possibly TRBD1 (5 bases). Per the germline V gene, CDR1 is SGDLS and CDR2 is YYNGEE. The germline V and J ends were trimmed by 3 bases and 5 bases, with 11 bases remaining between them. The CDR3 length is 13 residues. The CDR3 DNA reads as TGTGCCAGCAGCGGACAGATCCTTTATGGCTACACCTTC. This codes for CASSGQILYGYTF.